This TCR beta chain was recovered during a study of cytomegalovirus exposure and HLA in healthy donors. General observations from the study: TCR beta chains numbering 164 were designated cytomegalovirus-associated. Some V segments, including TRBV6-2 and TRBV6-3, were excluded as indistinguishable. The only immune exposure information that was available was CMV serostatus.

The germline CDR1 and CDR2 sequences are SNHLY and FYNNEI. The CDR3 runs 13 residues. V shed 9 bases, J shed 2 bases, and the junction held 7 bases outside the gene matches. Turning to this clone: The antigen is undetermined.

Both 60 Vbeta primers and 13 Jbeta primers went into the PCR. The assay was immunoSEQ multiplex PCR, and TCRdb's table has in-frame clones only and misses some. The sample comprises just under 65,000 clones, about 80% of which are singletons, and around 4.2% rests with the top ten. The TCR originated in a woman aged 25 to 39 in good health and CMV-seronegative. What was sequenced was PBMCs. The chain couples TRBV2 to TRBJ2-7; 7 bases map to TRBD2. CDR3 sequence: CARNERGAYEQYF. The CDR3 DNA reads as TGTGCCAGGAACGAGCGGGGCGCCTACGAGCAGTACTTC.